These 2 T cell receptor beta chains share one sample of origin, sequenced in a study of blood T cell repertoires in COVID-19. Measured with immunoSEQ multiplex PCR; TCRdb has only the in-frame clones, and not every one. This repertoire shows tens of thousands of clones, 84% found once; its top ten account for about 10%. The specimen was peripheral blood. Source of these receptors: a human donor in a cohort sampled during active COVID-19.

This clone has just a few counts. The chain links TRBV28 to TRBJ2-5, with D unclear. Trimming removed 6 bases at V and 7 bases at J, with 18 bases between. Germline V gene lookup returns CDR1 MDHEN and CDR2 SYDVKM. The CDR3 covers 14 residues. This CDR3 reads CASSPPLEPRTQYF. The CDR3 DNA reads TGTGCCAGCAGCCCACCCCTAGAACCGAGGACCCAGTACTTC.

The gene calls are TRBV6-6 and TRBJ2-7, with D possibly being TRBD2 (6 bases). CDR1 is MNHNY and CDR2 is SVGAGI in the germline V gene (reference sequence). The CDR3 sequence is 13 residues long. Trimming removed 6 bases at V and 4 bases at J, with 13 bases between. In DNA, the CDR3 is TGTGCCAGCAGGGGGACTGAGCTGTACGAGCAGTACTTC. Protein product: CASRGTELYEQYF.